This T cell receptor beta chain is drawn from a study of blood T cell repertoires in COVID-19. Original analysis: It was from reference gene primer amplification that nucleated cell counts were estimated. Repertoires were generated with immunoSEQ multiplex PCR, while TCRdb's copy carries only in-frame clones and drops some. V and J calls and clone size are copied from that table; D and trimming were computed from the DNA. Of about 180,000 clones listed, about 80% are singletons. Sequenced: peripheral blood. This TCR came from a man between 70 and 80 years old with active or convalescent COVID-19.

CDR3: CASSSGLAYQETQYF. The CDR3 region has the DNA TGTGCCAGCAGTTCTGGGTTAGCGTACCAAGAGACCCAGTACTTC. The chain couples TRBV27 to TRBJ2-5; maybe TRBD2 (5 bases). Germline V gives CDR1 MNHEY, CDR2 SMNVEV (reference sequence). V lost 4 bases, J lost 0 bases, and 12 bases lay in between. The length of the CDR3 is 15 residues.